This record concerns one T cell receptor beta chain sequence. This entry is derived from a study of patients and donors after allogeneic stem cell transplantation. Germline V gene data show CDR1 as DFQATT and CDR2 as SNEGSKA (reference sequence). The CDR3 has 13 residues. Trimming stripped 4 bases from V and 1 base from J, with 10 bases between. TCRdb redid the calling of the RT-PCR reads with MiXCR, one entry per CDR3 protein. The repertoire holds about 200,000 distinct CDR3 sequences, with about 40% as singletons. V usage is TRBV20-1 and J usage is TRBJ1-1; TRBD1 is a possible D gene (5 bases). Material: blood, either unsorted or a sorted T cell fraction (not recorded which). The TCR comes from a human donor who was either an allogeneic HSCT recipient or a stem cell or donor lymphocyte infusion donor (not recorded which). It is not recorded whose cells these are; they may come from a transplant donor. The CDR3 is CSANQGGNTEAFF. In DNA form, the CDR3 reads TGCAGTGCTAACCAGGGCGGGAACACTGAAGCTTTCTTT.